The T cell receptor (beta chain) described here comes from a study of human T cells and chemical hapten exposure. Germline values: CDR1 KGHSH, CDR2 LQKENI. V gave up 4 bases and J gave up 4 bases, with 10 bases separating them. The CDR3 sequence is 13 residues long. TCRdb fed the RACE reads into MiXCR, producing one record per CDR3 protein. The table shows fewer than 150,000 distinct CDR3 sequences, with roughly 12% occurring only once. Indicated time point: patch test 2, 6 weeks after DPC sensitization. Treatment defined: therapeutic diphenylcyclopropenone sensitization with weekly scalp DPC. This clonotype was picked up a small number of times.

V is TRBV18 and J is TRBJ1-1, with D possibly TRBD1 on 5 matching bases. The sequence derives from a woman in her fifties or sixties with alopecia areata. Some clones in this sample may be carry-over from other donors' samples. The sequences come from whole blood, collected in connection with sensitization to the hapten diphenylcyclopropenone (DPC). Written as DNA, the CDR3 is TGTGCCAGCTCACAAGACAGAACCACTGAAGCTTTCTTT. Amino acids: CASSQDRTTEAFF. The whole variable domain, remainder taken from reference TRBV18 and TRBJ1-1, is NAGVMQNPRHLVRRRGQEARLRCSPMKGHSHVYWYRQLPEEGLKFMVYLQKENIIDESGMPKERFSAEFPKEGPSILRIQQVVRGDSAAYFCASSQDRTTEAFFGQGTRLTVV.